This paragraph covers one T cell receptor beta chain sequence. Its antigen remains unidentified. Arm-PCR of CDR3 regions with iRepertoire HTBI primers generated TCR beta libraries. A single record per CDR3 protein comes from TCRdb applying MiXCR to the multiplex PCR reads. This sample yields 400,000 to 500,000 distinct CDR3 sequences, of which about 20% are seen a single time; around 12% belongs to the top ten. V dropped 8 bases and J dropped 8; count of bases not matched to a gene: 13. This CDR3 is built from 16 residues. Germline loops: CDR1 LNHDA, CDR2 SQIVND (reference sequence). Regarding time point: persistent/refractory GD, antithyroid drugs over 5 years with positive TRAb. Following extraction of RNA from PBMCs, that RNA was used to make the TCR library. In each case, Graves' disease was diagnosed per American Thyroid Association guidelines. The patients included were those that came from an endocrinology department in Xi'an, China.

This specimen belongs to a study of regulatory T cells in long-lasting Graves disease. Study-level results: Favored gene segments in persistent disease were TRBV28, TRBJ1-2 and TRBJ2-5. Newly diagnosed Graves' patients had higher TCR diversity than persistent ones.

This chain joins TRBV19 and TRBJ2-1; 12 nucleotides match TRBD1. The source of this sequence is a female donor with Graves disease. Sequences were derived from peripheral blood mononuclear cells (PBMCs), sampled when the disease was refractory, from a patient treated with antithyroid drugs. The CDR3 spells CASHRDRGLPGDEQFF. The DNA of the CDR3 is TGTGCCAGTCACCGGGACAGGGGGCTTCCTGGGGATGAGCAGTTCTTC.